This T cell receptor beta chain derives from a study of cytomegalovirus exposure and HLA in healthy donors. Study-level findings and limits: As was reported, the HLA-A and HLA-B alleles of most subjects were accurately predicted from TCR beta sequences.

The table lists this clone with a few counts. Antigen: not known. The ends were cut back, 7 bases at V and 5 bases at J, with 18 bases in the middle. CDR1 is LNHDA, CDR2 SQIVND, per germline (reference sequence). The CDR3 extends over 14 amino acids. The PCR was carried out with 60 Vbeta primers and 13 Jbeta primers. Sequenced by immunoSEQ multiplex PCR; TCRdb stores in-frame clones only, minus some. The repertoire holds about 120,000 clones, with 74% as singletons. The sequence derives from a human donor in good health. The rearrangement links TRBV19 to TRBJ2-7, with D perhaps TRBD2 (7 bases). Sequenced: PBMCs. Here the CDR3 DNA reads TGTGCCAGTAAGGATTTCGCGGGGGCGGACGAGCAGTACTTC. Its protein product is CASKDFAGADEQYF.